This TCR beta chain was found in a study of cytomegalovirus exposure and HLA in healthy donors. Amplification used 60 Vbeta primers and 13 Jbeta primers. Original analysis: Unique TCR beta chains totaled 80 million to 100 million in a later count, with roughly 11 million of them shared. TCRdb's copy holds only in-frame clones and misses some; the assay was immunoSEQ multiplex PCR. Clone size and the V and J calls come from that table; the DNA yielded D and trimming. The table has about 55,000 clones, 65% to 80% seen once. With respect to this clone: Its antigen is not known.

Whole-study findings and limits: For most TCR beta V segments, an earlier analysis put the productive rate at about 90% or about 30% of the time.

V lost 7 bases and J lost 2; bases outside the gene matches: 6. The length of the CDR3 is 14 residues. The germline CDR1 and CDR2 sequences are MNHNS and SASEGT. The receptor comes from a man aged 40-50 years in good health and CMV-seropositive. The V gene is TRBV6-1, the J gene TRBJ2-7; TRBD1 agrees at 9 bases. The sample taken for sequencing was PBMCs. CDR3 residues: CASTPGQGPYEQYF. Written as DNA, the CDR3 is TGTGCCAGCACCCCGGGACAGGGACCCTACGAGCAGTACTTC.